The sequence of this TCR beta chain was determined in a study of blood T cell repertoires in COVID-19 (TCRdb year 2020). Turning to the overall study: Collaborator samples came from the United States, Italy and Spain and covered acute and convalescent phases of COVID-19. The material from the prospective study consisted of cDNA or gDNA derived from T cells, B-cell-depleted T cells, or PBMCs. Subjects who had been exposed to COVID-19, were actively infected with it, or had recovered from it provided the deeply sampled blood TCRbeta repertoires that made up the dataset. A freely available public database, intended as a resource for researchers studying the immune response to SARS-CoV-2, is where the repertoires were released. Samples were obtained from the ongoing ImmuneRACE study (first 160 participants) and from 950 to 1,500 subjects provided by 6 global collaborators. The sample metadata nearly always contained a de-identified subject ID, COVID-19 status, age in years and sex. Where available, HLA class I and class II types were taken from metadata supplied by the sample provider and were not determined by assay-based typing.

The CDR3 numbers 15 residues from cysteine through phenylalanine. CDR3 DNA is the only sequence kept; it has 45 bases, read in frame from the first base. In regard to this clone: Its specific antigen is unknown. The record has no base qualities; no much larger clone is one base away.

TCRbeta CDR3 regions were amplified from genomic DNA using the immunoSEQ Assay, a bias-controlled multiplex PCR. The paper's data handling went like this. Nucleated cell counts per sample were estimated from amplification of reference gene primers within the assay. To quantify the absolute abundance of each unique TCRbeta CDR3 rearrangement, sequence reads were collapsed and filtered. Productive Simpson clonality was computed per sample as the square root of Simpson's diversity index over productive rearrangements. Here the immuneACCESS table is served through TCRdb, limited to in-frame sequences with V and J called. Missing clones are a known gap in these copies; in checked studies unresolved V genes cover under half, and the rest lacks a known reason. The V and J calls and clone size come from that table; D and trimming were worked out from the DNA. Across this sample there are more than 250,000 clones, with almost 85% seen only once. Of the sample, 4% to 6% is held by the ten largest clones.

Collaborating institutions collected whole blood in K2EDTA tubes following their own protocols. For TCRbeta analysis, collaborator samples were shipped as frozen whole blood, as isolated PBMCs, or as DNA extracted from either sample type. Overall study outcomes, separate from this receptor: The quantity of clinical and demographic metadata differed by source and by participant and was supplied without curation.

Sequencing was performed on peripheral blood. The rearrangement joined TRBV7-5 to TRBJ2-7; the DNA was not used to check the table's D call, TRBD2. TRBV7-5 is flagged as a pseudogene. The clonotype originates from a man over 45 with active or convalescent COVID-19. This receptor has the CDR3 CVRSFQAGEPYEQYF. The DNA sequence is as follows: TGTGTCAGAAGCTTCCAAGCGGGAGAGCCCTACGAGCAGTACTTC.